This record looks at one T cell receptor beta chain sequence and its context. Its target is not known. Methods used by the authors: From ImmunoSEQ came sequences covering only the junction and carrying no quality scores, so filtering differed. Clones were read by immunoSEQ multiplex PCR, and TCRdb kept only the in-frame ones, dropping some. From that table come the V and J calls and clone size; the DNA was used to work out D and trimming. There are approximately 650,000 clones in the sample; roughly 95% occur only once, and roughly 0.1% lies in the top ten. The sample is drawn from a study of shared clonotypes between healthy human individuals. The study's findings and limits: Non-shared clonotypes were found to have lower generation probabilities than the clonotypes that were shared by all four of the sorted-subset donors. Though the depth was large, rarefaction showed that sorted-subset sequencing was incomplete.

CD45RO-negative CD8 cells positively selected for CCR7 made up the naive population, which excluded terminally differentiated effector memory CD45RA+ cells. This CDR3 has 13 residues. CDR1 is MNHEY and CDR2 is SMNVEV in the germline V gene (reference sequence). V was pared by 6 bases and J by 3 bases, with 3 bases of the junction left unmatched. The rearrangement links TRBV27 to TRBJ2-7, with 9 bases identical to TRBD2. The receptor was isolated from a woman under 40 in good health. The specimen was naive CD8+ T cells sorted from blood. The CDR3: CASRTSGNYEQYF. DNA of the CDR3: TGTGCCAGCAGGACTAGCGGAAACTACGAGCAGTACTTC.